This T cell receptor beta chain was obtained from a study of shared clonotypes between healthy human individuals. Overall study findings and caveats: A few donors showed sharing of 4.5% to 5% of naive CD4 clonotypes.

Worth noting for this clone: Its cognate antigen is unknown.

The data were produced by immunoSEQ multiplex PCR, yet TCRdb's version contains in-frame clones alone and is incomplete. The data show approximately 1.5 million clones, roughly 98.5% seen once. Looked up from germline, CDR1 is SGHDN and CDR2 is FVKESK. The CDR3 spans 13 residues. Trimming stripped 5 bases from V and 1 base from J, with 8 bases between. The receptor's source is a man aged 25 to 45 in good health. The V call is TRBV14, the J call TRBJ2-5; D unresolved. Sequencing used naive CD4+ T cells sorted from blood. Subset given: CD45RA+ positively selected. CDR3 in amino acids: CASSSSIQETQYF. In nucleotides, the CDR3 is TGTGCCAGCAGCAGTAGCATCCAAGAGACCCAGTACTTC. Full variable domain (missing parts from reference TRBV14 and TRBJ2-5): EAGVTQFPSHSVIEKGQTVTLRCDPISGHDNLYWYRRVMGKEIKFLLHFVKESKQDESGMPNNRFLAERTGGTYSTLKVQPAELEDSGVYFCASSSSIQETQYFGPGTRLLVL.